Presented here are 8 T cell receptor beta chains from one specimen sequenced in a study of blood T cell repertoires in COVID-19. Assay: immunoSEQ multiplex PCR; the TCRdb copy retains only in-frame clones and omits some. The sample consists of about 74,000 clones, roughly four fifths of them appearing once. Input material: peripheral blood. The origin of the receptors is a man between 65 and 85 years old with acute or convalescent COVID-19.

The CDR3 protein is CASSEGTWRETQYF. For the CDR3, the DNA is TGTGCCAGCAGTGAAGGGACCTGGAGGGAGACCCAGTACTTC. This sequence joins TRBV6-1 and TRBJ2-5, with D possibly being TRBD2 (5 bases). Germline lookup yields CDR1 MNHNS and CDR2 SASEGT. The CDR3 sequence is 14 residues long. The V end lost 1 base, the J end lost 5 bases, and 11 bases lay between the germline ends.

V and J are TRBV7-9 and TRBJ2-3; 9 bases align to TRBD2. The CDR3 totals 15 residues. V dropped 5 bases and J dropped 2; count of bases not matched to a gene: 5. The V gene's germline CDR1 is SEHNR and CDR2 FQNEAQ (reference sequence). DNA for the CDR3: TGTGCCAGCAGCCCCGGGACTAGCCTCACAGATACGCAGTATTTT. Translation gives CASSPGTSLTDTQYF. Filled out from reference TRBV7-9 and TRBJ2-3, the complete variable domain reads DTGVSQNPRHKITKRGQNVTFRCDPISEHNRLYWYRQTLGQGPEFLTYFQNEAQLEKSRLLSDRFSAERPKGSFSTLEIQRTEQGDSAMYLCASSPGTSLTDTQYFGPGTRLTVL.

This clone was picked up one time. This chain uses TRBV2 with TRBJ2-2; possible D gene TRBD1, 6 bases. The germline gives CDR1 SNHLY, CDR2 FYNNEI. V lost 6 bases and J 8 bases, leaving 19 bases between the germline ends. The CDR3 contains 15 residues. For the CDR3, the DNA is TGTGCCAGCAGACCCTTTACAGGGAAGGGTGGGGAGCTGTTTTTT. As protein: CASRPFTGKGGELFF.

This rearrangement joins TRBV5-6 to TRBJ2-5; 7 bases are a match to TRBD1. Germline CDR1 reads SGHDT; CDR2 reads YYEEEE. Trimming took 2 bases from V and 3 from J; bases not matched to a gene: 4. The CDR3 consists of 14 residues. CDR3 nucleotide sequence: TGTGCCAGCAGCTTTCTTACAGGGGAAGAGACCCAGTACTTC. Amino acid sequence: CASSFLTGEETQYF.

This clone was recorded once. The CDR3 sequence: CASSLGDNNSPLHF. The CDR3 coding sequence is TGTGCCAGCAGCTTGGGGGACAATAATTCACCCCTCCACTTT. The V call is TRBV5-4, the J call TRBJ1-6; the D gene is possibly TRBD1 (6 bases). Germline V CDR1 and CDR2: SGHNT, YYREEE (reference sequence). V gave up 0 bases and J gave up 5 bases, with 6 bases separating them. This CDR3 contains 14 residues.

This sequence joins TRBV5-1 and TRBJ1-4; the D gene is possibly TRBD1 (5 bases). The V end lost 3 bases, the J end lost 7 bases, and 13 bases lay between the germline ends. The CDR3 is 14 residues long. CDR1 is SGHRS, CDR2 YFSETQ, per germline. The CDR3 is CASSWGRGTEKLFF. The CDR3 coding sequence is TGCGCCAGCAGCTGGGGGAGGGGCACTGAAAAACTGTTTTTT.

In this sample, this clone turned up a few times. CDR3 nucleotide sequence: TGCGCCAGCAGCTTGGAAGGGGTGGTTGAAAAACTGTTTTTT. This translates into CASSLEGVVEKLFF. The chain couples TRBV5-1 to TRBJ1-4; possibly TRBD1 for D (5 bases). CDR1 SGHRS and CDR2 YFSETQ come from the germline V gene. The germline V and J ends were trimmed by 0 bases and 7 bases, with 10 bases remaining between them. The CDR3 runs to 14 residues. Full variable domain (outside the CDR3, taken from reference TRBV5-1 and TRBJ1-4): KAGVTQTPRYLIKTRGQQVTLSCSPISGHRSVSWYQQTPGQGLQFLFEYFSETQRNKGNFPGRFSGRQFSNSRSEMNVSTLELGDSALYLCASSLEGVVEKLFFGSGTQLSVL.

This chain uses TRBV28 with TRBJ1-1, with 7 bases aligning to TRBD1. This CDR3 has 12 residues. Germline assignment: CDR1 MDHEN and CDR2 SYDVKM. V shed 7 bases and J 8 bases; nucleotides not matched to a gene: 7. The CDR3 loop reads CASKTGLGEAFF. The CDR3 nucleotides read TGTGCCAGCAAGACAGGGTTAGGGGAAGCTTTCTTT.